The 28 T cell receptor beta chains below were found in one sample sequenced in a study of shared clonotypes between healthy human individuals (dated by TCRdb to the early 2020s). To prepare the library, the immunoSEQ multiplex PCR assay was applied. Entries here come from immuneACCESS through TCRdb and include only in-frame sequences with V and J called. Some clones fail to appear in such tables; in the studies checked, an unresolved V gene covers under half of the shortfall, and the cause of the remainder is unknown. Counted in this sample were hundreds of thousands of clones; around 95% of them appeared once. 0.11% of the sample rests with the top ten. For the CD8 naive samples, CD45RO-negative cells were positively selected for CCR7, yielding a CD45RA+CCR7+ population from which TemRA cells were excluded. The sample taken for sequencing was naive CD8+ T cells sorted from blood. Sample cell subset or site, as interpreted from the label and publication: CD45RA+CCR7+. These receptors came from a woman aged 30 to 39 in good health.

This clone showed up just once. The rearrangement joins TRBV28 to TRBJ1-1; D not certain. The germline V gene has CDR1 MDHEN and CDR2 SYDVKM. This CDR3 contains 14 residues. The V end lost 3 bases, the J end lost 4 bases, and 12 bases lay between the germline ends. The CDR3 nucleotides read TGTGCCAGCAGTTTTTATTTGGGCGGCACTGAAGCTTTCTTT. Its protein is CASSFYLGGTEAFF.

This rearrangement joins TRBV10-1 to TRBJ2-3; no reliable D call. The CDR3 extends over 15 amino acids. Germline lookup yields CDR1 WNHNN and CDR2 SYGVQD (reference sequence). Trimming removed 0 bases at V and 5 bases at J, with 12 bases between. The CDR3 DNA is TGCGCCAGCAGTGAGTCAGCGCCTGACGGAGATACGCAGTATTTT. It specifies CASSESAPDGDTQYF.

The chain employs TRBV25-1 and TRBJ2-5; TRBD2 aligns across 7 bases. The end of the DNA aligns better with TRBJ2-7, so the J call may be wrong. The CDR3 is made up of 13 amino acids. The V gene's germline CDR1 is MGHDK and CDR2 SYGVNS. In DNA form, the CDR3 reads TGTGCCAGCAGTGTCGGGAGGATCCACGAGCAGTACTTC. Protein sequence: CASSVGRIHEQYF.

This clone was detected only once. The DNA of the CDR3 is TGTGCCAGCAGTTTTTGGGGGGTTCGGTACGAGCAGTACTTC. Amino acid sequence: CASSFWGVRYEQYF. V and J are TRBV28 and TRBJ2-7; possible D gene TRBD2, 6 bases. The CDR3 is 14 residues long. In germline, CDR1 is MDHEN, CDR2 SYDVKM. Trimming stripped 3 bases from V and 4 bases from J, with 13 bases between. Together with reference TRBV28 and TRBJ2-7, the CDR3 gives the full variable domain: DVKVTQSSRYLVKRTGEKVFLECVQDMDHENMFWYRQDPGLGLRLIYFSYDVKMKEKGDIPEGYSVSREKKERFSLILESASTNQTSMYLCASSFWGVRYEQYFGPGTRLTVT.

The chain employs TRBV9 and TRBJ1-1; D may be TRBD1 (6 bases). In germline, CDR1 is SGDLS, CDR2 YYNGEE. Trimming pared 0 bases from V and 0 bases from J, leaving 15 bases between. The CDR3 loop spans 17 amino acids. CDR3 residues: CASSVGLDRILNTEAFF. CDR3 DNA sequence: TGTGCCAGCAGCGTAGGGCTTGACAGGATTTTGAACACTGAAGCTTTCTTT. Full variable domain (remainder filled in from reference TRBV9 and TRBJ1-1): DSGVTQTPKHLITATGQRVTLRCSPRSGDLSVYWYQQSLDQGLQFLIQYYNGEERAKGNILERFSAQQFPDLHSELNLSSLELGDSALYFCASSVGLDRILNTEAFFGQGTRLTVV.

The chain combines TRBV21-1 with TRBJ1-4. TRBV21-1 is designated a pseudogene. The CDR3 consists of 16 residues. The CDR3 bases are TGTGCCAGCAGCAAAGTAGCGCAGACAACTAATGAAAAACTGTTTTTT. Amino acid sequence: CASSKVAQTTNEKLFF.

The chain employs TRBV2 and TRBJ2-7, with D possibly matching TRBD1 (6 bases). Trimming removed 2 bases from V and 0 bases from J, with 11 bases in between. Germline assignment: CDR1 SNHLY and CDR2 FYNNEI. This CDR3 region has 15 residues. The CDR3 DNA reads TGTGCCAGCAGTGAATGGGGACATAGCTCCTACGAGCAGTACTTC. Its protein is CASSEWGHSSYEQYF.

The chain combines TRBV28 with TRBJ1-5; 12 bases agree with TRBD1. V lost 6 bases, J lost 3 bases, and 0 bases stayed unmatched. The CDR3 runs to 14 residues. Per germline, CDR1 MDHEN and CDR2 SYDVKM. CDR3 nucleotides: TGTGCCAGCAGGGGACAGGGGGCCAATCAGCCCCAGCATTTT. Protein product: CASRGQGANQPQHF.

Turning to this clone: A read error may produce the germline difference seen at one junction end. V is TRBV27 and J is TRBJ1-5; D call uncertain. Germline-derived CDR1 and CDR2 are MNHEY and SMNVEV (reference sequence). The CDR3 has 12 amino acids. The CDR3: CASSQRPMPAFF. CDR3 DNA sequence: TGTGCCAGCAGTCAACGCCCAATGCCGGCTTTTTTT.

The chain has TRBV9 and TRBJ2-1; the D is unclear. This CDR3 region has 11 residues. The V gene's germline CDR1 is SGDLS and CDR2 YYNGEE. Trimming removed 1 base from V and 8 bases from J, with 4 bases in between. CDR3 sequence reads: CASSVSDEQFF. In DNA, the CDR3 is TGTGCCAGCAGCGTATCAGATGAGCAGTTCTTC.

The chain is built from TRBV6-1 and TRBJ2-3, with TRBD1 identical over 7 bases. Germline V gene data show CDR1 as MNHNS and CDR2 as SASEGT. With V trimmed by 4 bases and J by 1 base, 8 bases remained unmatched. The CDR3 is made up of 16 amino acids. As DNA, the CDR3 is TGTGCCAGCAGTGGACTCAGGGGGACAGGCACAGATACGCAGTATTTT. Translating gives CASSGLRGTGTDTQYF.

The chain recombines TRBV2 with TRBJ2-7; possibly TRBD1 or TRBD2 for D (6 bases each). CDR3 size: 16 residues. Per the germline V gene, CDR1 is SNHLY and CDR2 is FYNNEI. CDR3 sequence reads: CAGGQNDKEISYEQYF. The CDR3, as DNA: TGTGCTGGGGGGCAGAACGATAAGGAGATCTCCTACGAGCAGTACTTC.

A single count supports this clone. The J gene is TRBJ2-4, the V gene TRBV28; D is undetermined. The ends were cut back, 8 bases at V and 8 bases at J, with 19 bases in the middle. The CDR3 runs to 14 residues. Germline V gene sequence: CDR1 MDHEN, CDR2 SYDVKM. The CDR3: CASASHRDWDIQYF. CDR3 sequence (DNA): TGTGCCAGCGCGTCGCACAGAGACTGGGACATTCAGTACTTC.

The gene calls are TRBV7-6 and TRBJ2-6; D unclear. Germline lookup yields CDR1 SGHVS and CDR2 FNYEAQ. V lost 4 bases to trimming and J lost 4 bases, with 11 bases between them. There are 15 residues in the CDR3. The CDR3 loop reads CASSYGPPGANVLTF. The DNA of the CDR3 is TGTGCCAGCAGCTACGGCCCCCCCGGGGCCAACGTCCTGACTTTC. Based on the CDR3 plus reference TRBV7-6 and TRBJ2-6, the full variable domain is GAGVSQSPRYKVTKRGQDVALRCDPISGHVSLYWYRQALGQGPEFLTYFNYEAQQDKSGLPNDRFSAERPEGSISTLTIQRTEQRDSAMYRCASSYGPPGANVLTFGAGSRLTVL.

The rearrangement uses TRBV5-6 and TRBJ2-1, with TRBD1 matching over 10 bases. CDR3 length: 14 residues. V shed 3 bases, J shed 9 bases, and the junction held 6 bases outside the gene matches. The germline CDR1 and CDR2 sequences are SGHDT and YYEEEE. The CDR3: CASSYGTGDGEQFF. The CDR3 DNA sequence: TGTGCCAGCAGCTACGGGACAGGGGATGGTGAGCAGTTCTTC. The entire variable domain, with the rest obtained from reference TRBV5-6 and TRBJ2-1, is as follows: DAGVTQSPTHLIKTRGQQVTLRCSPKSGHDTVSWYQQALGQGPQFIFQYYEEEERQRGNFPDRFSGHQFPNYSSELNVNALLLGDSALYLCASSYGTGDGEQFFGPGTRLTVL.

The CDR3 here is CASSQTANACSGYTF. In DNA, the CDR3 is TGTGCCAGCAGTCAAACCGCCAACGCCTGTAGTGGCTACACCTTC. This chain links TRBV6-7 with TRBJ1-2, with D uncertain. TRBV6-7 has ORF status, its function being uncertain. V was pared by 5 bases and J by 7 bases, with 20 bases between. This CDR3 contains 15 residues.

V gene TRBV30 combines with J gene TRBJ2-1; D is perhaps TRBD1 (6 bases). In germline, CDR1 is GTSNPN, CDR2 SVGIG (reference sequence). V lost 0 bases to trimming and J lost 2 bases, with 11 bases between them. This CDR3 has 15 amino acids. This chain's CDR3 is CAWSVRDNAYNEQFF. CDR3 bases: TGTGCCTGGAGTGTCCGGGACAATGCCTACAATGAGCAGTTCTTC.

The DNA of the CDR3 is TGTGCCTGGAGTGAGGGACAGGGGGATTTCAATCAGCCCCAGCATTTT. It codes for CAWSEGQGDFNQPQHF. The chain links TRBV30 to TRBJ1-5; 11 bases are shared with TRBD1. Unmatched junction bases numbered 5, after V lost 1 base and J lost 3 bases. The CDR3 totals 16 residues. From germline, CDR1 is GTSNPN and CDR2 SVGIG (reference sequence).

The chain carries TRBV27 and TRBJ2-1; weak D call: TRBD2 (7 bases). From germline, CDR1 is MNHEY and CDR2 SMNVEV (reference sequence). The CDR3 runs 15 residues. The V and J ends lost 6 bases and 4 bases respectively, with 16 bases between them. DNA of the CDR3: TGTGCCAGCAGGAGGGGGGGGGTATTGTACAATGAGCAGTTCTTC. The encoded protein is CASRRGGVLYNEQFF.

The CDR3 sequence is CASSFFTGGLSYEQYF. DNA for the CDR3: TGTGCCAGCAGTTTTTTCACCGGGGGTCTTTCCTACGAGCAGTACTTC. The chain recombines TRBV28 with TRBJ2-7, with a possible D match to TRBD2 (6 bases). From germline, CDR1 is MDHEN and CDR2 SYDVKM. The V gene lost 3 bases and the J gene lost 1 base, with 16 bases spanning the gap. The CDR3 runs to 16 residues.

Concerning this clone: The same CDR3 arises from other DNA sequences in this sample as well. The chain has TRBV28 and TRBJ2-7; D tentatively fits TRBD1 or TRBD2 (5 bases each). V was shortened by 5 bases and J by 0 bases, with 8 bases between the two germline ends. The CDR3 runs 13 residues. Germline V lookup: CDR1 MDHEN, CDR2 SYDVKM. CDR3 in amino acids: CASSLGTSYEQYF. The DNA for the CDR3 is TGTGCCAGCAGTCTCGGGACCTCCTACGAGCAGTACTTC.

The chain carries TRBV5-5 and TRBJ2-7, with D possibly matching TRBD2 (5 bases). The CDR3 loop spans 13 amino acids. Germline CDR1 SGHKS, CDR2 YYEKEE (reference sequence). V lost 3 bases and J lost 0, with 7 bases in between. The CDR3 DNA sequence: TGTGCCAGCAGCTGGGAGATCTCCTACGAGCAGTACTTC. It translates to CASSWEISYEQYF.

Remarks on this clone: Distinct nucleotide sequences in the sample also encode this CDR3. The CDR3 region has the DNA TGTGCCAGCAGTTTTGGGGCGCGCACTGAAGCTTTCTTT. It codes for CASSFGARTEAFF. V usage is TRBV27 and J usage is TRBJ1-1; possibly TRBD1 for D (5 bases). The CDR3 length is 13 residues. Germline V gene lookup returns CDR1 MNHEY and CDR2 SMNVEV (reference sequence). Trimming shortened V by 3 bases and J by 4 bases, and 9 bases separated the two germline ends.

Here the CDR3 DNA reads TGTGCCACCAGCGGGGGAACATCAGGGGGCCGGTACGAGCAGTACTTC. Its translation: CATSGGTSGGRYEQYF. The chain links TRBV15 to TRBJ2-7, with 8 bases aligning to TRBD1. Germline CDR1 is LNHNV and CDR2 is YYDKDF (reference sequence). With V trimmed by 5 bases and J by 4 bases, 13 bases remained unmatched. The CDR3 loop spans 16 amino acids.

The chain employs TRBV7-9 and TRBJ1-2; D is unclear. CDR3 size: 14 residues. Germline CDR1 SEHNR, CDR2 FQNEAQ (reference sequence). V gave up 5 bases and J gave up 7 bases, with 17 bases separating them. The CDR3 DNA follows: TGTGCCAGCAGCGGGATGGACTCCAGGCGTGGCTACACCTTC. As protein: CASSGMDSRRGYTF.

V gene TRBV6-5 combines with J gene TRBJ2-5; D is undetermined. The V end lost 0 bases, the J end lost 5 bases, and 13 bases lay between the germline ends. This CDR3 has 15 residues. The germline V gene encodes CDR1 MNHEY and CDR2 SVGAGI. CDR3 sequence reads: CASSYSQALGETQYF. The DNA for the CDR3 is TGTGCCAGCAGTTACTCCCAGGCGCTCGGGGAGACCCAGTACTTC.

This clone occurred once. This rearrangement joins TRBV19 to TRBJ2-2; the D is unclear. Trimming shortened V by 7 bases and J by 1 base, and 10 bases separated the two germline ends. The CDR3 consists of 14 residues. Germline V CDR1 and CDR2: LNHDA, SQIVND (reference sequence). The CDR3 nucleotides read TGTGCCAGTATGGAGACTGAGAACACCGGGGAGCTGTTTTTT. Its protein is CASMETENTGELFF.

The V and J genes are TRBV7-9 and TRBJ2-2; D unresolved. The CDR3 covers 12 residues. V lost 4 bases, J lost 7 bases, and 7 bases lay in between. Germline V gene sequence: CDR1 SEHNR, CDR2 FQNEAQ (reference sequence). CDR3: CASSSDSGELFF. CDR3 coding DNA: TGTGCCAGCAGCTCCGATAGCGGGGAGCTGTTTTTT.